What follows is one TCR beta chain and its context. Unique molecular identifiers tagged the TCRbeta library. TCRdb reanalysed the PCR reads using MiXCR and keeps one entry per CDR3 protein. The top ten clones hold 13% to 15% of a sample with fewer than 700,000 distinct CDR3 sequences, 20% to 25% of them seen once. This entry comes from a study of T-cell reconstitution after alpha-beta-depleted transplantation in children. Germline CDR1 SGHAT, CDR2 FQNNGV. Trimming removed 2 bases at V and 4 bases at J, with 13 bases between. The CDR3 has 15 residues. The material was PBMCs, mostly from graft donor cells, obtained 360 days after TCRalphabeta/CD19-depleted stem cell transplant. The clonotype originates from a boy under two years old who had a stem cell transplant for acute myeloid leukemia, so the T cells may come from the graft donor. The chain combines TRBV11-2 with TRBJ2-3; TRBD1 might be the D (7 bases). The chain's CDR3 is CASSLPGGRPDTQYF. In DNA, the CDR3 is TGTGCCAGCAGCTTACCAGGGGGGCGCCCAGATACGCAGTATTTT. Together with reference TRBV11-2 and TRBJ2-3, the CDR3 gives the full variable domain: EAGVAQSPRYKIIEKRQSVAFWCNPISGHATLYWYQQILGQGPKLLIQFQNNGVVDDSQLPKDRFSAERLKGVDSTLKIQPAKLEDSAVYLCASSLPGGRPDTQYFGPGTRLTVL.